One sample yielded the 10 T cell receptor beta chains listed below, sequenced in a study of blood T cell repertoires in COVID-19. The protocol was immunoSEQ multiplex PCR, while the TCRdb copy is restricted to in-frame clones and leaves out a portion. The table includes 100,000 or so clones, approximately 80% detected once. The sequencing input was peripheral blood. The receptors come from an elderly man with acute or convalescent COVID-19.

This chain links TRBV5-1 with TRBJ2-1, with 7 bases that match TRBD1. After removal of 4 bases from V and 2 bases from J, the junction contained 6 bases not matched to a gene. The CDR3 covers 15 residues. The germline V gene has CDR1 SGHRS and CDR2 YFSETQ. CDR3 DNA: TGCGCCAGCAGCCCGGGACAGAAGACCTACAATGAGCAGTTCTTC. Encoded protein: CASSPGQKTYNEQFF.

The rearrangement joins TRBV4-1 to TRBJ2-3; D perhaps matches TRBD2 (5 bases). Deletions cut 4 bases from V and 2 bases from J, with 10 bases between. Germline values: CDR1 MGHRA, CDR2 YSYEKL. This CDR3 spans 14 amino acids. The CDR3 nucleotides read TGCGCCAGCAGCCCCGGACTGTTCACAGATACGCAGTATTTT. Amino acids: CASSPGLFTDTQYF.

J is TRBJ1-3 and V is TRBV2; D ambiguous. The CDR3 extends over 14 amino acids. Germline V gives CDR1 SNHLY, CDR2 FYNNEI. V was shortened by 4 bases and J by 0 bases, with 7 bases between the two germline ends. CDR3 in DNA: TGTGCCAGCAGTGCCGGTCTCTCTGGAAACACCATATATTTT. This codes for CASSAGLSGNTIYF.

The chain carries TRBV11-2 and TRBJ1-2; D is ambiguous. CDR1 and CDR2 from the germline V gene are SGHAT and FQNNGV. The length of the CDR3 is 13 residues. V lost 4 bases and J lost 2, with 8 bases in between. CDR3 loop: CASSSDMNYGYTF. In DNA form, the CDR3 reads TGTGCCAGCAGCTCCGACATGAACTATGGCTACACCTTC.

This clone was seen only once. The rearrangement links TRBV6-2 or TRBV6-3 to TRBJ1-6, with D hard to call. Germline CDR1 and CDR2: MNHEY and SVGEGT. Trimming removed 4 bases from V and 10 bases from J, with 11 bases in between. The CDR3 runs to 13 residues. This CDR3 is CASSFWERSPLHF. The CDR3 DNA is TGTGCCAGCAGTTTCTGGGAGCGGTCACCCCTCCACTTT.

The chain employs TRBV2 and TRBJ1-3; tentatively, D is TRBD1 (5 bases). Per germline, CDR1 SNHLY and CDR2 FYNNEI. V lost 4 bases to trimming and J lost 4 bases, with 8 bases between them. This CDR3 is 13 amino acids long. The CDR3 sequence: CASSAGYGNTIYF. The CDR3 DNA reads as TGTGCCAGCAGTGCAGGGTACGGAAACACCATATATTTT. Based on the CDR3 plus reference TRBV2 and TRBJ1-3, the full variable domain is EPEVTQTPSHQVTQMGQEVILRCVPISNHLYFYWYRQILGQKVEFLVSFYNNEISEKSEIFDDQFSVERPDGSNFTLKIRSTKLEDSAMYFCASSAGYGNTIYFGEGSWLTVV.

The chain recombines TRBV18 with TRBJ1-1; D gene unclear. Germline V gene data show CDR1 as KGHSH and CDR2 as LQKENI. The V end lost 3 bases, the J end lost 1 base, and 18 bases lay between the germline ends. CDR3 size: 17 residues. This CDR3 is CASSPGLGGFKNTEAFF. CDR3 DNA sequence: TGTGCCAGCTCACCTGGATTAGGCGGTTTTAAGAACACTGAAGCTTTCTTT.

The chain is built from TRBV7-9 and TRBJ2-3; D remains ambiguous. CDR1 is SEHNR and CDR2 is FQNEAQ in the germline V gene (reference sequence). Trimming pared 5 bases from V and 1 base from J, leaving 13 bases between. The CDR3 sequence is 15 residues long. DNA of the CDR3: TGTGCCAGCAGCCGCCAATATGAGCGCACAGATACGCAGTATTTT. Protein: CASSRQYERTDTQYF.

The chain uses TRBV5-6 and TRBJ1-3, with D unclear. Germline V gives CDR1 SGHDT, CDR2 YYEEEE. Trimming took off 3 bases at V and 2 bases at J, with 9 bases between the two ends. The CDR3 runs 14 residues. The CDR3 coding sequence is TGTGCCAGCAGCTCGACAAGGACTGGAAACACCATATATTTT. It encodes CASSSTRTGNTIYF.

V and J are TRBV5-6 and TRBJ2-2; D may be TRBD2 (6 bases). The V and J ends lost 0 bases and 5 bases respectively, with 11 bases between them. Per germline, CDR1 SGHDT and CDR2 YYEEEE. The CDR3 covers 15 residues. Here the CDR3 reads CASSLGTMWTGELFF. Here the CDR3 DNA reads TGTGCCAGCAGCTTGGGGACTATGTGGACCGGGGAGCTGTTTTTT.